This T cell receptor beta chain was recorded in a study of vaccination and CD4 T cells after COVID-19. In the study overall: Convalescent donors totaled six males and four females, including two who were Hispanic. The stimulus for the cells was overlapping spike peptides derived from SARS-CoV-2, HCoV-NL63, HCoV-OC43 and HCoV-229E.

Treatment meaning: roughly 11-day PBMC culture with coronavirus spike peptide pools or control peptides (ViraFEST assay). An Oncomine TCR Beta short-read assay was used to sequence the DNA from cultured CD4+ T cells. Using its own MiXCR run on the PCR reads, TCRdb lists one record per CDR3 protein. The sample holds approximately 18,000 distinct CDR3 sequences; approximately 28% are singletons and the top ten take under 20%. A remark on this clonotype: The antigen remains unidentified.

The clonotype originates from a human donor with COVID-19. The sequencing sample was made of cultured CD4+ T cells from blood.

CDR3 amino acids: CASSATGDVQPQHF. In DNA, the CDR3 is TGTGCCAGCAGTGCGACAGGGGACGTTCAGCCCCAGCATTTT. V is TRBV6-1 and J is TRBJ1-5, with 8 positions matching TRBD1. Germline lookup yields CDR1 MNHNS and CDR2 SASEGT. V lost 4 bases and J lost 6; bases outside the gene matches: 5. The CDR3 is made up of 14 amino acids.